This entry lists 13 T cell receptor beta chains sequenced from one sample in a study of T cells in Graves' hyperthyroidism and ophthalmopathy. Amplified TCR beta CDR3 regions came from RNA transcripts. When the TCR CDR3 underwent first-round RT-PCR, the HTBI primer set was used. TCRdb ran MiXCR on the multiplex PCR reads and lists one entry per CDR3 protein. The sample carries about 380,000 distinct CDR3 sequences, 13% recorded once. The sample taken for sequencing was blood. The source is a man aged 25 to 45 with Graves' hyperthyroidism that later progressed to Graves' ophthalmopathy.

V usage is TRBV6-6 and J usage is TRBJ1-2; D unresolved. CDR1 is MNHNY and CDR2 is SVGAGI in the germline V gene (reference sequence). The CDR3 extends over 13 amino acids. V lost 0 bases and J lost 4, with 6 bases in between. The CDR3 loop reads CASSYSSPYGYTF. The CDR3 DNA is TGTGCCAGCAGTTACTCTTCTCCCTATGGCTACACCTTC.

The CDR3 loop reads CASSQYLRNRAGYGYTF. The CDR3 DNA is TGTGCCAGCAGCCAGTACCTTCGTAACCGCGCGGGCTATGGCTACACCTTC. The rearrangement joins TRBV3-1 to TRBJ1-2; D gene uncertain. The CDR3 covers 17 residues. Germline-derived CDR1 and CDR2 are LGHDT and YNNKEL (reference sequence). V lost 3 bases to trimming and J lost 4 bases, with 21 bases between them.

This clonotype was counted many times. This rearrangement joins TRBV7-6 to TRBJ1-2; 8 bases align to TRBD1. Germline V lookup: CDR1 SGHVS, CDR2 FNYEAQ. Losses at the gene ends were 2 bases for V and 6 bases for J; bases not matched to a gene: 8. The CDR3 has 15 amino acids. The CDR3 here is CASSLYGAGGDGYTF. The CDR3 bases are TGTGCCAGCAGCTTATACGGAGCAGGGGGCGATGGCTACACCTTC.

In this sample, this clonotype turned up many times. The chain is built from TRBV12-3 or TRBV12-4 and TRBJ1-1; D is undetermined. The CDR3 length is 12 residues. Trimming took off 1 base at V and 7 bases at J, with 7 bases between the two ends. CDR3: CASSLVGNEAFF. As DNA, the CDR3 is TGTGCCAGCAGTTTAGTAGGTAATGAAGCTTTCTTT.

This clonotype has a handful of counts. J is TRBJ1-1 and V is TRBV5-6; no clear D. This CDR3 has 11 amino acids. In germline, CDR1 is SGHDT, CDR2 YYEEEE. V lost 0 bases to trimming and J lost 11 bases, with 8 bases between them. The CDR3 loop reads CASSLGYAAFF. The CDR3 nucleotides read TGTGCCAGCAGCTTGGGCTATGCGGCTTTCTTT.

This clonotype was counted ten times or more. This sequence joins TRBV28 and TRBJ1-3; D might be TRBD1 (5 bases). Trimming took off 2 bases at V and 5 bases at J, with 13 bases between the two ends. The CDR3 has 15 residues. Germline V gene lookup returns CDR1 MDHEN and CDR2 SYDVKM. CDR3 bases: TGTGCCAGCAGTTTAAGCAGGGCCCTACGAAACACCATATATTTT. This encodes CASSLSRALRNTIYF. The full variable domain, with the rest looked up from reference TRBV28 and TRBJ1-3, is DVKVTQSSRYLVKRTGEKVFLECVQDMDHENMFWYRQDPGLGLRLIYFSYDVKMKEKGDIPEGYSVSREKKERFSLILESASTNQTSMYLCASSLSRALRNTIYFGEGSWLTVV.

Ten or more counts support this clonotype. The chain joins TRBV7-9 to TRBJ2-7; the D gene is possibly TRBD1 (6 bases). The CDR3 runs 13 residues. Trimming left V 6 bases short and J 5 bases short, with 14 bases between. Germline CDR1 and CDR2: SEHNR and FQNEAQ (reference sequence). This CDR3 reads CASRQAGADEQYF. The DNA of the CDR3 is TGTGCCAGCAGACAGGCAGGGGCCGACGAGCAGTACTTC.

This CDR3 reads CASSSDLAGLDIQYF. CDR3 in DNA: TGCGCCAGCAGTTCTGATCTAGCGGGGTTAGACATTCAGTACTTC. J is TRBJ2-4 and V is TRBV5-1; 9 bases align to TRBD2. Germline loops: CDR1 SGHRS, CDR2 YFSETQ. The CDR3 contains 15 residues. The V gene end was trimmed by 5 bases and the J gene end by 8 bases; junction bases not matched to a gene: 11.

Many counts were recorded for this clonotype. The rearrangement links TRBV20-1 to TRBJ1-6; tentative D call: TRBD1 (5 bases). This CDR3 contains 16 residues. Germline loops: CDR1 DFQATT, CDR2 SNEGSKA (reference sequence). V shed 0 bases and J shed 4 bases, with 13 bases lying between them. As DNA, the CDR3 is TGCAGTGCTAGAGATGCCAGGGAAGATTATAATTCACCCCTCCACTTT. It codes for CSARDAREDYNSPLHF.

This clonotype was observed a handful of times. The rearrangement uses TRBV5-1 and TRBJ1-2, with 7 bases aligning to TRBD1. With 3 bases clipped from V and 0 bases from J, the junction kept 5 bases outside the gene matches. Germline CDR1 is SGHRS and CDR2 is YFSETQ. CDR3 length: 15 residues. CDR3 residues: CASSWETGTNYGYTF. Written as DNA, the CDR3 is TGCGCCAGCAGCTGGGAGACAGGGACTAACTATGGCTACACCTTC.

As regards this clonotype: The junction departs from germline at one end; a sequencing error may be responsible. This CDR3 is CASGLSSLGGNYGYTF. As DNA, the CDR3 is TGTGCCAGCGGTTTATCCTCCTTAGGGGGGAACTATGGCTACACCTTC. The rearrangement joins TRBV27 to TRBJ1-2; weak D call: TRBD1 (6 bases). Germline lookup yields CDR1 MNHEY and CDR2 SMNVEV (reference sequence). The CDR3 consists of 16 residues.

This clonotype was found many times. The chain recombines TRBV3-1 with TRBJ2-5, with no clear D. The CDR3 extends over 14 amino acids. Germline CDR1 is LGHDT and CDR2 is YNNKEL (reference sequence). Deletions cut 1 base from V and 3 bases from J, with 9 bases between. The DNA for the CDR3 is TGTGCCAGCAGCCAAGGACTCGTGAAAGAGACCCAGTACTTC. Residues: CASSQGLVKETQYF.

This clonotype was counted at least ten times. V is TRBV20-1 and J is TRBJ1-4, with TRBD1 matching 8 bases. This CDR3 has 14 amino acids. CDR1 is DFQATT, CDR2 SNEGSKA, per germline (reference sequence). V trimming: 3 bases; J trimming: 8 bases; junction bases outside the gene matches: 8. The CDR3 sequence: CSARSQGVLEKLFF. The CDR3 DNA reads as TGCAGTGCTAGGTCACAGGGGGTGTTGGAAAAACTGTTTTTT.